This T cell receptor beta chain was observed in a study of T-cell memory formation after mild COVID-19. TCRdb re-called the 5' RACE reads with MiXCR, one entry per CDR3 protein. Altogether a few hundred thousand distinct CDR3 sequences are present, approximately 19% being singletons, with the ten largest covering approximately 21%. This clonotype was seen a few times. Trimming at V came to 5 bases and at J to 3 bases, leaving 3 bases not matched to a gene. Per germline, CDR1 SGHRS and CDR2 YFSETQ. This CDR3 contains 15 residues. The specimen was PBMCs or a T cell subset sorted from them (not recorded which). The chain uses TRBV5-1 and TRBJ2-2; TRBD2 aligns across 11 bases. The source is a young man who had mild COVID-19 (a few samples of this study predate the infection). Cell type and time point are not known. This CDR3 is CASRTSGEYTGELFF. The CDR3 nucleotides read TGCGCCAGCAGGACTAGCGGGGAATACACCGGGGAGCTGTTTTTT. Using reference TRBV5-1 and TRBJ2-2 for the parts outside the CDR3, the full variable domain is KAGVTQTPRYLIKTRGQQVTLSCSPISGHRSVSWYQQTPGQGLQFLFEYFSETQRNKGNFPGRFSGRQFSNSRSEMNVSTLELGDSALYLCASRTSGEYTGELFFGEGSRLTVL.